Following are 26 T cell receptor beta chains from one sample sequenced in a study of radiation and T cells in renal cell carcinoma. Sample time point: baseline pretreatment blood. The treatment: 15 Gy SBRT to primary tumor, nephrectomy 4 weeks later. Method: immunoSEQ multiplex PCR; TCRdb's copy keeps in-frame clones and lacks some. The data show about 130,000 clones, approximately 80% seen once. Sequences were derived from blood, sampled from a patient whose treatment included radiotherapy and nephrectomy. These receptors were collected from a woman aged 60 to 75 with renal cell carcinoma.

A single count supports this clone. This chain connects TRBV6-6 to TRBJ1-1; 12 bases line up with TRBD1. CDR1 and CDR2 (germline): MNHNY, SVGAGI (reference sequence). The CDR3 loop spans 15 amino acids. The V gene end was trimmed by 6 bases and the J gene end by 3 bases; junction bases not matched to a gene: 5. The CDR3 region is CASRGQGAGDTEAFF. The CDR3 coding sequence is TGTGCCAGCAGGGGACAGGGGGCGGGGGACACTGAAGCTTTCTTT.

V is TRBV6-5 and J is TRBJ2-5; D is uncertain. The J call is doubtful: the DNA matches TRBJ2-7 better. The CDR3 spans 14 residues. Germline CDR1 and CDR2: MNHEY and SVGAGI. CDR3 nucleotides: TGTGCCAGCAGTTACTTCCCAGAAGTATACGAGCAGTACTTC. Protein: CASSYFPEVYEQYF.

The rearrangement uses TRBV7-8 and TRBJ2-1; 12 nucleotides agree with TRBD2. The CDR3 consists of 16 residues. Germline V CDR1 and CDR2: SGHVS, FQNEAQ. V lost 4 bases to trimming and J lost 9 bases; unmatched junction nucleotides: 10. The CDR3 protein is CASSSPGLAGSSEQFF. The CDR3 DNA reads TGTGCCAGCAGCTCCCCGGGACTAGCGGGTTCTAGTGAGCAGTTCTTC.

This rearrangement joins TRBV6-5 to TRBJ2-1; no reliable D call. The CDR3 totals 15 residues. Germline loops: CDR1 MNHEY, CDR2 SVGAGI. V shed 6 bases and J shed 3 bases, with 15 bases lying between them. CDR3 protein: CASSITRSDYNEQFF. The CDR3 bases are TGTGCCAGCAGCATCACAAGATCGGACTACAATGAGCAGTTCTTC.

A single count supports this clone. V usage is TRBV9 and J usage is TRBJ1-1; D is unclear. V was cut by 0 bases and J by 1 base, with 10 bases left in between. Germline V lookup: CDR1 SGDLS, CDR2 YYNGEE. The CDR3 extends over 15 amino acids. CDR3 coding DNA: TGTGCCAGCAGCGTAGTCGCGTCCAGGAACACTGAAGCTTTCTTT. Translation: CASSVVASRNTEAFF.

The chain joins TRBV4-1 to TRBJ1-6, with no clear D. The CDR3 has 15 amino acids. Trimming stripped 1 base from V and 6 bases from J, with 10 bases between. CDR1 is MGHRA and CDR2 is YSYEKL in the germline V gene. CDR3 loop: CASSQVYGSNSPLHF. The CDR3, as DNA: TGCGCCAGCAGCCAAGTTTATGGGAGTAATTCACCCCTCCACTTT.

On this clone itself: The sample contains more than one DNA sequence encoding this CDR3. The chain has TRBV2 and TRBJ2-7; 12 nucleotides align to TRBD1. The CDR3 is made up of 14 amino acids. Unmatched junction bases numbered 2, after V lost 5 bases and J lost 3 bases. Germline values: CDR1 SNHLY, CDR2 FYNNEI. This chain's CDR3 is CASSRDRGHYEQYF. For the CDR3, the DNA is TGTGCCAGCAGTCGGGACAGGGGGCACTACGAGCAGTACTTC.

The gene calls are TRBV6-5 and TRBJ1-1; no firm D call. The germline V gene has CDR1 MNHEY and CDR2 SVGAGI. The V end lost 8 bases, the J end lost 0 bases, and 7 bases lay between the germline ends. This CDR3 spans 12 amino acids. CDR3 in amino acids: CASAGLNTEAFF. DNA of the CDR3: TGTGCCAGCGCCGGGCTGAACACTGAAGCTTTCTTT.

This chain joins TRBV5-4 and TRBJ1-2, with 7 nucleotides matching TRBD1. The germline V gene encodes CDR1 SGHNT and CDR2 YYREEE (reference sequence). CDR3 length equals 15 residues. Trimming took 4 bases from V and 5 from J; bases not matched to a gene: 11. In DNA, the CDR3 is TGTGCCAGCAGCCAAAGACAGGGAGGGCTGTATGGCTACACCTTC. Protein product: CASSQRQGGLYGYTF. The full variable domain, with the rest looked up from reference TRBV5-4 and TRBJ1-2, is ETGVTQSPTHLIKTRGQQVTLRCSSQSGHNTVSWYQQALGQGPQFIFQYYREEENGRGNFPPRFSGLQFPNYSSELNVNALELDDSALYLCASSQRQGGLYGYTFGSGTRLTVV.

J is TRBJ1-1 and V is TRBV6-1; tentative D call: TRBD1 (5 bases). Looked up from germline, CDR1 is MNHNS and CDR2 is SASEGT. The CDR3 totals 15 residues. Trimming took off 4 bases at V and 10 bases at J, with 22 bases between the two ends. The CDR3: CASSAPSFGGEVAFF. CDR3 bases: TGTGCCAGCAGTGCCCCCTCCTTCGGGGGTGAGGTAGCTTTCTTT.

This chain links TRBV11-2 with TRBJ2-5; 7 bases are a match to TRBD2. The V gene end was trimmed by 4 bases and the J gene end by 5 bases; junction bases not matched to a gene: 13. From germline, CDR1 is SGHAT and CDR2 FQNNGV. The CDR3 sequence is 16 residues long. The CDR3 loop is CASSSPRGGRRETQYF. CDR3 in DNA: TGTGCCAGCAGCTCTCCCCGGGGAGGGCGGAGGGAGACCCAGTACTTC.

The chain combines TRBV7-9 with TRBJ1-1; no firm D call. The V and J ends lost 2 bases and 6 bases respectively, with 16 bases between them. Germline CDR1 and CDR2: SEHNR and FQNEAQ (reference sequence). This CDR3 is built from 15 residues. CDR3 region: CASSLLSFGPPEAFF. For the CDR3, the DNA is TGTGCCAGCAGCTTACTCTCATTTGGGCCGCCTGAAGCTTTCTTT. Full variable domain (outside the CDR3, taken from reference TRBV7-9 and TRBJ1-1): DTGVSQNPRHKITKRGQNVTFRCDPISEHNRLYWYRQTLGQGPEFLTYFQNEAQLEKSRLLSDRFSAERPKGSFSTLEIQRTEQGDSAMYLCASSLLSFGPPEAFFGQGTRLTVV.

V is TRBV2 and J is TRBJ2-7; tentative D call: TRBD1 (6 bases). The CDR3 length is 16 residues. With 5 bases removed from V and 2 bases from J, the gap between germline ends came to 19 bases. Germline V gives CDR1 SNHLY, CDR2 FYNNEI. The CDR3 sequence is CASSPLRTVTPYEQYF. CDR3 coding DNA: TGTGCCAGCAGTCCATTACGGACAGTTACACCCTACGAGCAGTACTTC.

J is TRBJ1-2 and V is TRBV19, with 7 nucleotides matching TRBD1. The V segment lost 6 bases and the J segment 4 bases; nucleotides outside the gene matches: 11. The CDR3 extends over 15 amino acids. Per the germline V gene, CDR1 is LNHDA and CDR2 is SQIVND (reference sequence). CDR3 in amino acids: CASRESRDSFYGYTF. The CDR3 region has the DNA TGTGCCAGTAGAGAAAGCCGGGACAGCTTCTATGGCTACACCTTC.

The genes are TRBV5-5 and TRBJ1-1; no firm D call. CDR1 is SGHKS and CDR2 is YYEKEE in the germline V gene (reference sequence). The CDR3 has 14 amino acids. The V end lost 0 bases, the J end lost 1 base, and 7 bases lay between the germline ends. CDR3 bases: TGTGCCAGCAGCTTGGACGTGACGAACACTGAAGCTTTCTTT. It codes for CASSLDVTNTEAFF.

V and J are TRBV19 and TRBJ2-1; D unclear. Trimming stripped 11 bases from V and 0 bases from J, with 17 bases between. This CDR3 spans 15 amino acids. Germline V gives CDR1 LNHDA, CDR2 SQIVND (reference sequence). Written as DNA, the CDR3 is TGTGCCGCGCGGAAGACTGGTAGCTCCTACAATGAGCAGTTCTTC. This encodes CAARKTGSSYNEQFF.

The CDR3 DNA reads TGTGCCAGCAGCCCTTGGGTCCCGGGACTAGCGACCGGCTCCTACAATGAGCAGTTCTTC. Translating gives CASSPWVPGLATGSYNEQFF. The V gene is TRBV21-1, the J gene TRBJ2-1; the table's D call of TRBD2 was not tested on the DNA. TRBV21-1 corresponds to a pseudogene. CDR3 length: 20 amino acids.

This clone was detected once. The rearrangement joins TRBV27 to TRBJ2-2; D gene unclear. Germline CDR1 is MNHEY and CDR2 is SMNVEV (reference sequence). The CDR3 consists of 13 residues. The V and J ends lost 6 bases and 2 bases respectively, with 7 bases between them. CDR3 coding DNA: TGTGCCAGCAGGTTGATAAACACCGGGGAGCTGTTTTTT. It specifies CASRLINTGELFF.

The chain combines TRBV19 with TRBJ2-1, with TRBD2 identical over 12 bases. Germline lookup yields CDR1 LNHDA and CDR2 SQIVND (reference sequence). This CDR3 comprises 18 residues. Unmatched junction bases numbered 7, after V lost 0 bases and J lost 4 bases. This CDR3 reads CASSIERLAGARYNEQFF. CDR3 sequence (DNA): TGTGCCAGTAGTATAGAGCGACTAGCGGGGGCCCGTTACAATGAGCAGTTCTTC.

V and J are TRBV7-2 and TRBJ2-2; D is possibly TRBD2 (5 bases). CDR3 length equals 14 residues. Trimming stripped 5 bases from V and 6 bases from J, with 13 bases between. CDR1 SGHTA and CDR2 FQGNSA come from the germline V gene. The CDR3 sequence is CASSQTNLPGELFF. The DNA of the CDR3 is TGTGCCAGCAGCCAGACTAACCTGCCCGGGGAGCTGTTTTTT.

The V gene is TRBV9, the J gene TRBJ2-2; either TRBD1 or TRBD2 may fit D (6 bases each). The CDR3 extends over 14 amino acids. V lost 4 bases, J lost 4 bases, and 11 bases lay in between. Germline CDR1 reads SGDLS; CDR2 reads YYNGEE. CDR3 protein: CASSPGGGTGELFF. DNA of the CDR3: TGTGCCAGCAGCCCCGGAGGGGGCACCGGGGAGCTGTTTTTT.

Only a few counts were recorded for this clone. The chain is built from TRBV4-2 and TRBJ2-7, with TRBD1 matching 9 bases. The CDR3 loop spans 13 amino acids. Losses at the gene ends were 5 bases for V and 6 bases for J; bases not matched to a gene: 5. Germline assignment: CDR1 LGHNA and CDR2 YNFKEQ. CDR3: CASSGTGISEQYF. CDR3 nucleotide sequence: TGTGCCAGCAGCGGGACAGGGATAAGCGAGCAGTACTTC.

The chain joins TRBV6-4 to TRBJ1-5, with a possible D match to TRBD1 (5 bases). V was clipped by 4 bases and J by 3 bases, with 7 bases between them. CDR3 size: 13 residues. The germline gives CDR1 MRHNA, CDR2 SNTAGT. CDR3 nucleotide sequence: TGTGCCAGCAGTGTACAGGCCAATCAGCCCCAGCATTTT. It translates to CASSVQANQPQHF.

The gene calls are TRBV7-2 and TRBJ1-2; D not certain. V lost 1 base and J lost 3, with 3 bases in between. The germline gives CDR1 SGHTA, CDR2 FQGNSA. The CDR3 runs 12 residues. CDR3 residues: CASSLGDYGYTF. The CDR3 DNA reads TGTGCCAGCAGCTTAGGAGACTATGGCTACACCTTC.

The chain recombines TRBV7-9 with TRBJ2-7; D gene ambiguous. CDR3 length: 13 amino acids. CDR1 is SEHNR and CDR2 is FQNEAQ in the germline V gene (reference sequence). Trimming shortened V by 6 bases and J by 0 bases, and 9 bases separated the two germline ends. The CDR3 region has the DNA TGTGCCAGCAGTCCGACTGGCTCCTACGAGCAGTACTTC. Protein: CASSPTGSYEQYF.

The gene calls are TRBV4-3 and TRBJ2-5, with 10 positions matching TRBD2. Germline V gives CDR1 LGHNA, CDR2 YSLEER. Unmatched junction bases numbered 10, after V lost 4 bases and J lost 5 bases. This CDR3 spans 16 amino acids. The CDR3 sequence is CASSPNSGRAGETQYF. CDR3 DNA: TGCGCCAGCAGCCCCAACAGCGGGAGGGCCGGGGAGACCCAGTACTTC.